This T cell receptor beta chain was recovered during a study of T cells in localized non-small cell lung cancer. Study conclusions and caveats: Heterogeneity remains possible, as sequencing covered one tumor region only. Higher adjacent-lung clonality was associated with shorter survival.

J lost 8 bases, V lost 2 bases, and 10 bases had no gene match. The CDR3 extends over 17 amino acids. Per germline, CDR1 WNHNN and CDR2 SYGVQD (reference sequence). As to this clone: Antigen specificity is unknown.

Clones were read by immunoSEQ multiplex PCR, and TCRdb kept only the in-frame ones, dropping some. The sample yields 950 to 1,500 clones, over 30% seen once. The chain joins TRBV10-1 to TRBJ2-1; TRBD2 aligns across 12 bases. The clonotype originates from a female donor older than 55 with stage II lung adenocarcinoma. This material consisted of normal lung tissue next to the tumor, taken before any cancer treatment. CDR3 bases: TGCGCCAGCAGTGAGGTCTCTAGCGGGGGGGCTCGGGATGAGCAGTTCTTC. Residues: CASSEVSSGGARDEQFF.